This T cell receptor (beta chain) was captured in a study of post-analysis software for immune sequencing data. For the study at large: The cohort encompassed relapsing-remitting, secondary progressive and progressive-relapsing multiple sclerosis disease courses. Study-level points and caveats: Significantly decreased normalized Chao1 diversity was recorded for multiple sclerosis patients relative to controls. In patients, 4 to 6 TRBV segments were more frequent than in controls, with TRBV5-6, TRBV5-1 and TRBV20-1 among them.

Sequencing libraries made from TCR beta cDNA carried unique molecular identifiers. TCRdb re-called the PCR reads through MiXCR, storing one row per CDR3 protein. The top ten clones hold roughly 4.9% of a sample with 650,000 to 850,000 distinct CDR3 sequences, 46% of them seen once. Germline V gene sequence: CDR1 SQVTM, CDR2 ANQGSEA. CDR3 length: 14 residues. Trimming removed 6 bases from V and 1 base from J; junction bases left unmatched: 6. This clonotype came up a few times. Its antigen is still unknown. The sequence derives from a girl between 10 and 17 years old with multiple sclerosis. Sequenced: blood. V and J are TRBV29-1 and TRBJ2-7, with TRBD1 matching over 10 bases. CDR3 sequence: CSVVDRGGSYEQYF. CDR3 sequence (DNA): TGCAGCGTCGTGGACAGGGGGGGATCCTACGAGCAGTACTTC.